This T cell receptor (beta chain) was found in a study of cytomegalovirus exposure and HLA in healthy donors. Study-wide context: The 95 to 150 validation repertoires used the same platform as the 650 to 800 first-cohort repertoires, a later analysis reported.

Findings and limits, study-wide: In vitro experiments confirmed that a few CMV-associated chains were specific for CMV antigens. The authors listed roughly 150 TCR beta chains as cytomegalovirus-associated.

Donors were drawn from the approximately 130-subject validation cohort, separate from the approximately 680-subject first cohort. V lost 3 bases and J lost 3; bases outside the gene matches: 2. This CDR3 contains 14 residues. CDR1 and CDR2 from the germline V gene are SGHKS and YYEKEE (reference sequence). About this clone itself: Its antigen is not identified.

Data came from immunoSEQ multiplex PCR; TCRdb stores just in-frame clones and leaves some out. The repertoire holds approximately 150,000 clones, with 90% to 95% as singletons. The genes are TRBV5-5 and TRBJ1-5; TRBD1 aligns across 8 bases. Sequenced sample: PBMCs. The sequence derives from a young man in good health and CMV-seronegative. The CDR3: CASSWDRSNQPQHF. In nucleotides, the CDR3 is TGTGCCAGCAGCTGGGACAGGTCCAATCAGCCCCAGCATTTT.